The T cell receptor (beta chain) described here comes from a study of chemoradiotherapy in HPV16-positive cancers. Of note for this clone: Its antigen is not identified.

Over chemoradiotherapy, repertoires were sampled more than once. Study-level results: During treatment, candidate HPV-specific clones and E7-related motifs expanded in tumor.

Some clones are missing from TCRdb's copy, which holds only in-frame ones; the method was immunoSEQ multiplex PCR. The sample yields over 10,000 clones, about four fifths seen once. The CDR3 sequence is 18 residues long. Trimming took off 4 bases at V and 0 bases at J, with 21 bases between the two ends. CDR1 is SGHTA, CDR2 FQGNSA, per germline. The source of this sequence is a human donor with HPV-associated anogenital cancer. This rearrangement joins TRBV7-2 to TRBJ1-1, with D hard to call. The specimen was taken from a patient who underwent chemoradiotherapy. The CDR3 coding sequence is TGTGCCAGCAGCTCTCGGAGGGAAACTACCATCATGAACACTGAAGCTTTCTTT. Translated, it gives CASSSRRETTIMNTEAFF.